Below are 24 T cell receptor beta chains sequenced from a single sample in a study of blood T cells in healthy people across ages. A second PCR, run for about 7 to 11 cycles, used a sample-barcoded 5' primer plus a J-beta primer mix. Using its own MiXCR run on the 5' RACE reads, TCRdb lists one record per CDR3 protein. The sample lists hundreds of thousands of distinct CDR3 sequences; over 40% were seen once. The sequencing input was blood. All receptors come from a woman older than 75 in good health.

Ten or more counts support this clonotype. Germline and junction disagree at one end, which may indicate a read error. The rearrangement uses TRBV5-1 and TRBJ2-7, with D perhaps TRBD2 (5 bases). Germline CDR1 is SGHRS and CDR2 is YFSETQ. This CDR3 comprises 13 residues. CDR3 DNA sequence: TGTGCCAGCTCACTAACTAGCTCCTACGAGCAGTACTTC. Protein product: CASSLTSSYEQYF. The whole variable domain, remainder taken from reference TRBV5-1 and TRBJ2-7, is KAGVTQTPRYLIKTRGQQVTLSCSPISGHRSVSWYQQTPGQGLQFLFEYFSETQRNKGNFPGRFSGRQFSNSRSEMNVSTLELGDSALYLCASSLTSSYEQYFGPGTRLTVT.

The V call is TRBV6-4, the J call TRBJ2-1; D is tentatively TRBD1 or TRBD2 (5 bases each). The CDR3 spans 16 residues. Germline V gene sequence: CDR1 MRHNA, CDR2 SNTAGT. Trimming left V 2 bases short and J 0 bases short, with 11 bases between. The CDR3 nucleotides are TGTGCCAGCAGTGACAAGGGACGGAGCTCCTACAATGAGCAGTTCTTC. Translated: CASSDKGRSSYNEQFF.

A word on this clonotype: A much larger clone differs by one base, so this may be a read error. The rearrangement uses TRBV20-1 and TRBJ2-5; TRBD2 might be the D (7 bases). Trimming shortened V by 6 bases and J by 11 bases, and 22 bases separated the two germline ends. The CDR3 extends over 13 amino acids. Germline V gives CDR1 DFQATT, CDR2 SNEGSKA (reference sequence). As DNA, the CDR3 is TGCAGTGCCCCCCTGTGGGGGGGCAATGAGCAGTACTTC. It specifies CSAPLWGGNEQYF.

The count of this clonotype is one. The chain recombines TRBV12-3 or TRBV12-4 with TRBJ2-1; D is possibly TRBD2 (5 bases). Trimming shortened V by 3 bases and J by 8 bases, and 14 bases separated the two germline ends. The CDR3 has 14 residues. DNA of the CDR3: TGTGCCAGCAGTTTCCCCCGTTGGGGAGATGAGCAGTTCTTC. Its translation is CASSFPRWGDEQFF.

This clonotype occurred many times. The chain carries TRBV7-2 and TRBJ1-2, with D possibly matching TRBD1 (5 bases). The germline V and J ends were trimmed by 0 bases and 8 bases, with 13 bases remaining between them. The length of the CDR3 is 14 residues. Looked up from germline, CDR1 is SGHTA and CDR2 is FQGNSA. Here the CDR3 DNA reads TGTGCCAGCAGCTTAGCTTATGAGGGGCTGGGCTACACCTTC. It codes for CASSLAYEGLGYTF.

The chain recombines TRBV25-1 with TRBJ2-7; tentatively, D is TRBD1 or TRBD2 (5 bases each). CDR3 length: 18 amino acids. CDR1 and CDR2 (germline): MGHDK, SYGVNS. Trimming left V 2 bases short and J 2 bases short, with 22 bases between. CDR3 in DNA: TGTGCCAGCAGTGAAAAAATGGTGGCCGGGACGTTTACCTACGAGCAGTACTTC. Translated: CASSEKMVAGTFTYEQYF.

The rearrangement links TRBV2 to TRBJ2-7; the D is unclear. This CDR3 contains 15 residues. With 2 bases removed from V and 2 bases from J, the gap between germline ends came to 13 bases. Germline-derived CDR1 and CDR2 are SNHLY and FYNNEI. For the CDR3, the DNA is TGTGCCAGCAGTGAATTCCAGGAAGGAGCCTACGAGCAGTACTTC. This encodes CASSEFQEGAYEQYF. The variable domain in full, with the rest retrieved from reference TRBV2 and TRBJ2-7, is EPEVTQTPSHQVTQMGQEVILRCVPISNHLYFYWYRQILGQKVEFLVSFYNNEISEKSEIFDDQFSVERPDGSNFTLKIRSTKLEDSAMYFCASSEFQEGAYEQYFGPGTRLTVT.

This clonotype was counted between two and nine times. The chain couples TRBV20-1 to TRBJ1-1; D gene ambiguous. V lost 0 bases and J 0 bases, leaving 14 bases between the germline ends. This CDR3 is 16 amino acids long. From germline, CDR1 is DFQATT and CDR2 SNEGSKA (reference sequence). CDR3 in DNA: TGCAGTGCTAGAGATCTAGACCACTCCCTGAACACTGAAGCTTTCTTT. Protein product: CSARDLDHSLNTEAFF.

This clonotype has a handful of counts. J is TRBJ2-3 and V is TRBV10-3; 7 bases line up with TRBD1. Germline V CDR1 and CDR2: ENHRY, SYGVKD. CDR3 length equals 13 residues. The junction had 7 bases not matched to a gene; V was cut back by 11 bases and J by 2 bases. CDR3 DNA: TGTGCCGGACAGGACAGGAACACAGATACGCAGTATTTT. It yields the protein CAGQDRNTDTQYF.

This clonotype was seen ten or more times. The chain uses TRBV5-1 and TRBJ2-5; 7 bases line up with TRBD2. With 0 bases clipped from V and 11 bases from J, the junction kept 13 bases outside the gene matches. From germline, CDR1 is SGHRS and CDR2 YFSETQ. The CDR3 contains 15 residues. CDR3 residues: CASSLGHGTGGHQYF. CDR3 sequence (DNA): TGCGCCAGCAGCTTGGGACACGGAACGGGAGGACATCAGTACTTC. Complete variable domain (other parts from reference TRBV5-1 and TRBJ2-5): KAGVTQTPRYLIKTRGQQVTLSCSPISGHRSVSWYQQTPGQGLQFLFEYFSETQRNKGNFPGRFSGRQFSNSRSEMNVSTLELGDSALYLCASSLGHGTGGHQYFGPGTRLLVL.

V is TRBV12-3 or TRBV12-4 and J is TRBJ1-4; D gene uncertain. This CDR3 has 13 residues. Deletions cut 7 bases from V and 4 bases from J, with 10 bases between. As DNA, the CDR3 is TGTGCCAGCACACGAGGGATTAATGAAAAACTGTTTTTT. Encoded protein: CASTRGINEKLFF.

In its sample, this clonotype was seen many times. V and J are TRBV2 and TRBJ2-5; D assignment may be TRBD1 or TRBD2 (5 bases each). Trimming stripped 7 bases from V and 2 bases from J, with 14 bases between. The CDR3 has 14 amino acids. Germline loops: CDR1 SNHLY, CDR2 FYNNEI. CDR3 in amino acids: CASTPGQQQETQYF. The CDR3 DNA reads TGTGCCAGCACCCCGGGGCAGCAACAAGAGACCCAGTACTTC.

Details on this clonotype: It may be a read error: a sequence one base away is much more abundant. The chain links TRBV24-1 to TRBJ2-6; D is undetermined. The germline gives CDR1 KGHDR, CDR2 SFDVKD. V was shortened by 9 bases and J by 10 bases, with 18 bases between the two germline ends. The CDR3 extends over 14 amino acids. CDR3 loop: CATSAGTVSNVLTF. Written as DNA, the CDR3 is TGTGCCACCTCTGCCGGTACGGTGTCAAACGTCCTGACTTTC.

For this clonotype: A single base separates this from a much larger clone, so it may be a read error. This rearrangement joins TRBV12-3 or TRBV12-4 to TRBJ2-1; D not certain. CDR3 size: 13 residues. The CDR3 region is CTSNRVIYNEQFF. The CDR3 DNA reads as TGTACCAGCAACCGGGTAATCTACAATGAGCAGTTCTTC.

The CDR3 DNA reads as TGTGCCAGCAGCTCTACAGGGGTTCGGGAAAAACTGTTTTTT. Encoded protein: CASSSTGVREKLFF. This sequence joins TRBV7-2 and TRBJ1-4, with TRBD1 matching 7 bases. The V gene end was trimmed by 4 bases and the J gene end by 8 bases; junction bases not matched to a gene: 7. In germline, CDR1 is SGHTA, CDR2 FQGNSA. The CDR3 has 14 amino acids. The whole variable domain, filled in from reference TRBV7-2 and TRBJ1-4, reads GAGVSQSPSNKVTEKGKDVELRCDPISGHTALYWYRQSLGQGLEFLIYFQGNSAPDKSGLPSDRFSAERTGGSVSTLTIQRTQQEDSAVYLCASSSTGVREKLFFGSGTQLSVL.

About this clonotype: Possible read error: a much larger clone is one base away. V is TRBV7-8 and J is TRBJ2-4, with a tentative D call TRBD1 (5 bases). This CDR3 is 14 amino acids long. Per the germline V gene, CDR1 is SGHVS and CDR2 is FQNEAQ. Trimming took off 7 bases at V and 7 bases at J, with 17 bases between the two ends. The CDR3 protein is CASTELDIGNIQYF. CDR3 coding DNA: TGTGCCAGCACCGAGCTGGACATTGGGAACATTCAGTACTTC.

As regards this clonotype: One base away lies a much larger clone, so this may be a sequencing read error. The chain employs TRBV29-1 and TRBJ2-3; 8 nucleotides line up with TRBD1. The CDR3 runs 15 residues. CDR1 and CDR2 (germline): SQVTM, ANQGSEA. The trim removed 1 base at V and 1 base at J, leaving 4 bases unmatched. In DNA form, the CDR3 reads TGCAGCGTTGAAGCTCACAGGGGGGGCACAGATACGCAGTATTTT. Translating it yields CSVEAHRGGTDTQYF.

The CDR3 DNA sequence: TGCAGTGCTCAAGGGACTAGCGGAAGCCAAGAGACCCAGTACTTC. It encodes CSAQGTSGSQETQYF. This chain connects TRBV20-1 to TRBJ2-5, with TRBD2 identical over 11 bases. Looked up from germline, CDR1 is DFQATT and CDR2 is SNEGSKA (reference sequence). J gave up 1 base and V 5 bases, and 6 bases lay outside the gene matches. The CDR3 covers 15 residues.

This clonotype was detected a few times. The chain combines TRBV24-1 with TRBJ2-1, with D perhaps assigned TRBD1 or TRBD2 (6 bases each). In germline, CDR1 is KGHDR, CDR2 SFDVKD. This CDR3 spans 15 amino acids. Trimming took off 3 bases at V and 6 bases at J, with 14 bases between the two ends. The CDR3 region is CATSDHRRGLNEQFF. The CDR3 DNA reads as TGTGCCACCAGTGATCATCGCCGGGGGCTCAATGAGCAGTTCTTC.

This clonotype was seen repeatedly, ten times or more. The chain uses TRBV4-1 and TRBJ2-1; D gene unclear. The germline gives CDR1 MGHRA, CDR2 YSYEKL. This CDR3 is built from 16 residues. Trimming removed 3 bases at V and 0 bases at J, with 12 bases between. The CDR3: CASSHLQTSSYNEQFF. In DNA form, the CDR3 reads TGCGCCAGCAGCCACCTACAGACGAGCTCCTACAATGAGCAGTTCTTC.

For this clonotype: A much larger clone differs from this one at a single base, so this may be a read error. This chain connects TRBV20-1 to TRBJ2-1; D is possibly TRBD1 or TRBD2 (6 bases each). CDR1 is DFQATT and CDR2 is SNEGSKA in the germline V gene (reference sequence). V shed 5 bases and J shed 10 bases, with 15 bases lying between them. The CDR3 runs to 12 residues. CDR3 loop: CSALKGGYEQFF. CDR3 sequence (DNA): TGCAGTGCTTTAAAGGGGGGCTACGAGCAGTTCTTC.

This clonotype has a single count. The chain couples TRBV27 to TRBJ2-5, with 8 bases identical to TRBD1. The J segment lost 2 bases and the V segment lost 5 bases, leaving 13 bases of the junction unmatched. The CDR3 loop spans 17 amino acids. CDR1 is MNHEY, CDR2 SMNVEV, per germline (reference sequence). Written as DNA, the CDR3 is TGTGCCAGCAGTCTACCTCCCGGACAGGGATTACAAGAGACCCAGTACTTC. This encodes CASSLPPGQGLQETQYF.

This clonotype occurred once. The likely explanation is a read error, given a far larger clone one base away. The CDR3 DNA follows: TGTGCCAGCAACGTAGCTGGGGCCAACGTCCTGACTTTC. Translating it yields CASNVAGANVLTF. V and J are TRBV9 and TRBJ2-6; D uncertain. This CDR3 has 13 residues. Germline loops: CDR1 SGDLS, CDR2 YYNGEE. Looking up the rest from reference TRBV9 and TRBJ2-6 gives the full variable domain: DSGVTQTPKHLITATGQRVTLRCSPRSGDLSVYWYQQSLDQGLQFLIQYYNGEERAKGNILERFSAQQFPDLHSELNLSSLELGDSALYFCASNVAGANVLTFGAGSRLTVL.

This clonotype came up a few times. The chain couples TRBV12-3 or TRBV12-4 to TRBJ2-5; 7 bases map to TRBD2. This CDR3 spans 13 amino acids. V lost 6 bases and J lost 2; bases outside the gene matches: 3. CDR3 loop: CASRPGGQETQYF. The DNA for the CDR3 is TGTGCCAGCAGGCCGGGAGGACAAGAGACCCAGTACTTC.